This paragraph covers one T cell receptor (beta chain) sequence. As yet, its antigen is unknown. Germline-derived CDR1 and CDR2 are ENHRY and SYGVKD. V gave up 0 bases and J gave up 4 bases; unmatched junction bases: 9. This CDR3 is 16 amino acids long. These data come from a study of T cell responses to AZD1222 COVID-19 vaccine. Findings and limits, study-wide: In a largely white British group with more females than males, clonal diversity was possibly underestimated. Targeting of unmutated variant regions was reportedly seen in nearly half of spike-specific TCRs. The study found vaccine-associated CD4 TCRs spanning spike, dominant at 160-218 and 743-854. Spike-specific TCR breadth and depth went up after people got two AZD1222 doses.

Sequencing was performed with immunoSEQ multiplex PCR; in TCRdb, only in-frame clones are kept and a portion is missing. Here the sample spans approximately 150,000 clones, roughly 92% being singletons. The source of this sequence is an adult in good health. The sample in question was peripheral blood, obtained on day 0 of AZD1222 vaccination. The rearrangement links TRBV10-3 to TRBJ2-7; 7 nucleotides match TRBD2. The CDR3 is CAISESQAQGGYEQYF. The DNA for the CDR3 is TGTGCCATCAGTGAGTCGCAGGCGCAGGGAGGGTACGAGCAGTACTTC.